Listed below are T cell receptor beta chains from one sample, sequenced in a study of shared clonotypes between healthy human individuals. Clones were sequenced by immunoSEQ multiplex PCR, and TCRdb holds only the in-frame ones, with some missing. In the table there are roughly 2.5 million clones, more than 90% of which are singletons. Input material: naive CD4+ T cells sorted from blood. These receptors originate from a man in his late teens or twenties in good health. Both conserved end residues are part of each CDR3.

TRBV7-9	TRBJ1-2	CASSPQGAEGYTF
TRBV20-1	TRBJ1-1	CSASGGFEAFF
TRBV11-1	TRBJ1-1	CASSRDRGTEAFF
TRBV30	TRBJ1-1	CAWNTGQLNTEAFF
TRBV25-1	TRBJ2-1	CASKGLAGGPGYNEQFF
TRBV28	TRBJ1-1	CASSFYFVREGQGAYGGSTEAFF
TRBV19	TRBJ2-3	CASSISGSGTDTQYF
TRBV6-5	TRBJ2-7	CASRRGQGSYEQYF
TRBV10-3	TRBJ2-5	CATRTSEGWETQYF
TRBV18	TRBJ2-5	CASSPGQGYVETQYF
TRBV30	TRBJ1-6	CAWTRGTGPNSPLHF
TRBV6-5	TRBJ2-7	CASSYSNGGRGAEQYF
TRBV27	TRBJ2-2	CASSFPGGPGATGELFF
TRBV27	TRBJ1-2	CASSLKGRNYGYTF
TRBV29-1	TRBJ2-7	CSVLAGEAEQYF
TRBV5-1	TRBJ2-3	CASRLMADTQYF
TRBV11-3	TRBJ2-3	CASSSNGLAAGTQYF
TRBV4-3	TRBJ1-5	CASSQDSGQPQHF
TRBV7-9	TRBJ1-4	CASSPPFTGAHEKLFF
TRBV11-3	TRBJ2-7	CASSPGTLGEQYF
TRBV5-1	TRBJ1-3	CASSFDGLSGNTIYF
TRBV30	TRBJ1-1	CAWSVIGSPEAFF
TRBV30	TRBJ1-3	CAWSVTRTAVSSGNTIYF
TRBV6-5	TRBJ1-2	CASNSPDFGYTF